The clone carrying this T cell receptor beta chain was detected ten times or more. These data are taken from a study of tumor-infiltrating lymphocytes in primary liver carcinoma. It was from about 20-30 mg of unsorted bulk tissue that RNA and DNA were co-extracted. The patients presented with primary liver carcinoma, which was managed through surgical resection. The patients, who had chronic HBV infection, were treatment-naive (untreated). The researchers produced TCR beta cDNA from approximately 540 ng total RNA with a constant-region primer. Three rounds of nested multiplex PCR with slightly modified ARM-PCR produced TCR beta libraries. Running ten to eleven cycles apiece, the first two PCR rounds relied on TRBV1-TRBV30 forward primers together with a C-beta reverse primer. TCRdb re-analysed the multiplex PCR reads in MiXCR, keeping a single row per CDR3 protein. The sample has about 37,000 distinct CDR3 sequences, 60% to 80% seen once.

The CDR3 runs to 13 residues. V lost 2 bases, J lost 7 bases, and 11 bases lay in between. In germline, CDR1 is GTSNPN, CDR2 SVGIG (reference sequence). The chain carries TRBV30 and TRBJ1-4, with D tentatively TRBD1 (5 bases). Sample: tumor-adjacent normal liver tissue. This receptor was identified in a man aged 35-49 years with primary liver carcinoma and hepatitis B virus infection. The CDR3 nucleotides are TGTGCCTGGAGTAACCAGGGACGTGAAAAACTGTTTTTT. The encoded protein is CAWSNQGREKLFF.